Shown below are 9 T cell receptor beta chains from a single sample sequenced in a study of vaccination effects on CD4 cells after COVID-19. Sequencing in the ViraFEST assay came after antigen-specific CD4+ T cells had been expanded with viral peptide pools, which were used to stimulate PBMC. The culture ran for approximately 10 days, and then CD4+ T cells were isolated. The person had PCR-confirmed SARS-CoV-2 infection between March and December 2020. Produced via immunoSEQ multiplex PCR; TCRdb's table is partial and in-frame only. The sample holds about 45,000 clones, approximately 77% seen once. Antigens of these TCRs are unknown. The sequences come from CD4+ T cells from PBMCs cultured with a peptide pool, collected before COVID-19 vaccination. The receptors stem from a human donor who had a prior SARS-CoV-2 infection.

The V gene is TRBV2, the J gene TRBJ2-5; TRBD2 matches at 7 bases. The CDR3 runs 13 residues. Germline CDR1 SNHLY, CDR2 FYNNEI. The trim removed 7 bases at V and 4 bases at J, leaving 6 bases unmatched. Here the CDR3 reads CASMRENGETQYF. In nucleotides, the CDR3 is TGTGCCAGCATGCGGGAGAATGGAGAGACCCAGTACTTC.

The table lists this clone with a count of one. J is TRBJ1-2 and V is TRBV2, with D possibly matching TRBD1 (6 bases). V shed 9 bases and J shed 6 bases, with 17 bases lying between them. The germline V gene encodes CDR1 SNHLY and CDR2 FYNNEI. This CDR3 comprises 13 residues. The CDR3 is CARETPRDNGYTF. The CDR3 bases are TGTGCCAGAGAAACACCTCGGGACAATGGCTACACCTTC.

The CDR3 loop reads CASSLEAGTSGAREQFF. As DNA, the CDR3 is TGCGCCAGCAGCTTGGAAGCCGGGACTAGCGGAGCGAGGGAGCAGTTCTTC. The chain couples TRBV5-1 to TRBJ2-1; 11 bases map to TRBD2. Germline CDR1 SGHRS, CDR2 YFSETQ. The CDR3 loop spans 17 amino acids. V was pared by 0 bases and J by 10 bases, with 12 bases of the junction left unmatched.

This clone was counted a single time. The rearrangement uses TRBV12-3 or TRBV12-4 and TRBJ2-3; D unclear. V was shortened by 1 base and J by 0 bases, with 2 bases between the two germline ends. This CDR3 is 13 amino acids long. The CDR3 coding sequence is TGTGCCAGCAGTTTAGTGAGCACAGATACGCAGTATTTT. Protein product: CASSLVSTDTQYF.

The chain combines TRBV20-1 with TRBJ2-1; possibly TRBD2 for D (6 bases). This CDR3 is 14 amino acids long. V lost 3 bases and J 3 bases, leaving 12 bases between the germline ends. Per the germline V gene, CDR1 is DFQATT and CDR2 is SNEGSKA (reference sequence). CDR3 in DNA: TGCAGTGCTAGTTCGGGGGACCTCTACAATGAGCAGTTCTTC. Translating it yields CSASSGDLYNEQFF.

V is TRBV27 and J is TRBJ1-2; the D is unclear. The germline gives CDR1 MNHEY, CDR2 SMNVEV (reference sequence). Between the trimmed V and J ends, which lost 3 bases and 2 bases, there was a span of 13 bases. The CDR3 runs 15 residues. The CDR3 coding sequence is TGTGCCAGCAGTTTTCGGCTCTTAGGGAACTATGGCTACACCTTC. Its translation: CASSFRLLGNYGYTF.

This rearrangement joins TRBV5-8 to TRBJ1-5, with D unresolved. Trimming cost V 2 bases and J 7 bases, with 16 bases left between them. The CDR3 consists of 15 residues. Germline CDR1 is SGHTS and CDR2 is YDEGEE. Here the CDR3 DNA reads TGTGCCAGCAGCTTAGGCATTGCGACCAAACAGCCCCAGCATTTT. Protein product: CASSLGIATKQPQHF.

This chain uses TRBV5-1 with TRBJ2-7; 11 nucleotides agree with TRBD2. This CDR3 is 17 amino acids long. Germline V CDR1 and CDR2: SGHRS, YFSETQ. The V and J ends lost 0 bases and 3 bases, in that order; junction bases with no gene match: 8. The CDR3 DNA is TGCGCCAGCAGCTTGGTTAGCGGGGGGGCCTCCATCTACGAGCAGTACTTC. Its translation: CASSLVSGGASIYEQYF.

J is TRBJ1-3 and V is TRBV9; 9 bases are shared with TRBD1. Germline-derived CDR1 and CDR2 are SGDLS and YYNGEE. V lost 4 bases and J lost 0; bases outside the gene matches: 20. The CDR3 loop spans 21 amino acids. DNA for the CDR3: TGTGCCAGCAGCCCCCAGGGACAGGGAATGATGGGATTAAGCTCTGGAAACACCATATATTTT. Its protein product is CASSPQGQGMMGLSSGNTIYF.